This TCR beta chain was found in a study of T cells in localized non-small cell lung cancer. Points from the study as a whole: Heterogeneity stays possible, as sequencing covered only one tumor region. In adjacent lung appeared a median around 57 of the top 100 tumor clones. It was uninvolved adjacent lung that showed the highest T cell clonality, exceeding tumor.

Sequenced by immunoSEQ multiplex PCR; TCRdb stores in-frame clones only, minus some. The sample contains about 2,800 clones, more than 20% of which appear only once. In regard to this clone: Its antigen is currently unknown.

CDR3 length: 14 residues. The V gene's germline CDR1 is SGHDN and CDR2 FVKESK. V was clipped by 4 bases and J by 0 bases, with 8 bases between them. The origin of this receptor is a male donor older than 55 with stage II lung adenocarcinoma. The sequenced sample was normal lung tissue next to the tumor, obtained before any cancer treatment. The genes are TRBV14 and TRBJ2-3; D is ambiguous. In DNA, the CDR3 is TGTGCCAGCAGCCTCCTGGCCAGCACAGATACGCAGTATTTT. Translating gives CASSLLASTDTQYF.